These 21 T cell receptor beta chains were all obtained from the same sample, sequenced in a study of blood T cell repertoires in COVID-19. Generated by immunoSEQ multiplex PCR, the TCRdb table keeps only in-frame clones and is missing some. The repertoire holds approximately 160,000 clones, with roughly four fifths as singletons. The sequencing sample was made of peripheral blood. The source is a human donor in a cohort sampled during active COVID-19.

The chain carries TRBV4-1 and TRBJ2-7; D gene ambiguous. Trimming shortened V by 0 bases and J by 2 bases, and 11 bases separated the two germline ends. The CDR3 loop spans 15 amino acids. Per the germline V gene, CDR1 is MGHRA and CDR2 is YSYEKL. Here the CDR3 reads CASSQDAVTTYEQYF. The CDR3 nucleotides are TGCGCCAGCAGCCAAGACGCAGTAACTACCTACGAGCAGTACTTC.

The chain couples TRBV5-8 to TRBJ2-2, with D perhaps TRBD1 (6 bases). The CDR3 sequence is 15 residues long. The germline gives CDR1 SGHTS, CDR2 YDEGEE. Trimming pared 2 bases from V and 5 bases from J, leaving 13 bases between. The CDR3 DNA is TGTGCCAGCAGCTTTCCCCAGGGGTGGACCGGGGAGCTGTTTTTT. Translated: CASSFPQGWTGELFF.

This rearrangement joins TRBV4-3 to TRBJ1-2; D is possibly TRBD1 (6 bases). Trimming shortened V by 0 bases and J by 8 bases, and 13 bases separated the two germline ends. Germline CDR1 is LGHNA and CDR2 is YSLEER. CDR3 length equals 14 residues. The CDR3 here is CASSQDRGADGYTF. CDR3 in DNA: TGCGCCAGCAGCCAAGATCGGGGGGCAGACGGCTACACCTTC.

With regard to this clone: The junction departs from the called germline gene at one end, perhaps through a read error. V is TRBV11-2 and J is TRBJ2-5; 10 bases are shared with TRBD2. Germline V gene sequence: CDR1 SGHAT, CDR2 FQNNGV. CDR3 length equals 15 residues. The CDR3 DNA follows: TGTGCCAGCAGATTAGCGGGGGGACTGCAAGAGACCCAGTACTTC. Translated, it gives CASRLAGGLQETQYF.

This chain uses TRBV5-6 with TRBJ1-2; D is uncertain. Trimming took off 2 bases at V and 4 bases at J, with 21 bases between the two ends. Germline lookup yields CDR1 SGHDT and CDR2 YYEEEE. CDR3 size: 17 residues. The CDR3 loop is CASSLGPGGQSRYGYTF. The CDR3 coding sequence is TGTGCCAGCAGCTTAGGGCCGGGAGGGCAAAGTCGCTATGGCTACACCTTC.

The genes are TRBV7-8 and TRBJ2-5; the D gene is possibly TRBD1 (6 bases). The CDR3 is 14 amino acids. Trimming took 6 bases from V and 5 from J, leaving 16 bases between them. Germline CDR1 and CDR2: SGHVS and FQNEAQ. The CDR3 region is CASRETGLGETQYF. CDR3 nucleotides: TGTGCCAGCAGGGAGACAGGACTCGGGGAGACCCAGTACTTC.

The gene calls are TRBV12-5 and TRBJ2-5, with D tentatively TRBD1 (5 bases). V lost 1 base and J lost 3, with 6 bases in between. The CDR3 totals 13 residues. Germline CDR1 reads LGHNT; CDR2 reads FRNRAP. CDR3 in amino acids: CASGLGQKETQYF. In nucleotides, the CDR3 is TGTGCTAGTGGTTTGGGACAGAAAGAGACCCAGTACTTC.

The V call is TRBV19, the J call TRBJ1-4; tentatively, D is TRBD1 (6 bases). The V end lost 3 bases, the J end lost 6 bases, and 23 bases lay between the germline ends. Germline V gene data show CDR1 as LNHDA and CDR2 as SQIVND (reference sequence). The CDR3 is made up of 18 amino acids. This CDR3 reads CASSMTGQGGALDEKLFF. Written as DNA, the CDR3 is TGTGCCAGTAGTATGACGGGACAAGGGGGTGCCTTGGATGAAAAACTGTTTTTT.

The DNA of the CDR3 is TGTGCCATCAGTGAGTTACAGGGAATCTACAATGAGCAGTTCTTC. Protein: CAISELQGIYNEQFF. The chain carries TRBV10-3 and TRBJ2-1; D possibly corresponds to TRBD1 (6 bases). Trimming left V 1 base short and J 3 bases short, with 10 bases between. This CDR3 spans 15 amino acids. In germline, CDR1 is ENHRY, CDR2 SYGVKD.

The rearrangement uses TRBV7-2 and TRBJ2-2; D is unresolved. The CDR3 consists of 12 residues. V lost 8 bases and J 7 bases, leaving 11 bases between the germline ends. Per germline, CDR1 SGHTA and CDR2 FQGNSA. CDR3 in DNA: TGTGCCAGCGGTCAGGATTACGGGGAGCTGTTTTTT. This codes for CASGQDYGELFF.

J is TRBJ2-2 and V is TRBV11-3; 7 nucleotides align to TRBD2. V lost 6 bases, J lost 7 bases, and 11 bases stayed unmatched. CDR1 and CDR2 from the germline V gene are SGHNT and YENEEA. This CDR3 is 15 amino acids long. The CDR3 DNA follows: TGTGCCAGCAGTGAGCGGGGTGTCGGCAACGGGGAGCTGTTTTTT. Amino acid sequence: CASSERGVGNGELFF.

V usage is TRBV10-1 and J usage is TRBJ2-3; D might be TRBD2 (6 bases). Germline CDR1 and CDR2: WNHNN and SYGVQD (reference sequence). The V and J ends lost 6 bases and 0 bases respectively, with 10 bases between them. The CDR3 consists of 14 residues. CDR3 protein: CASSTGTSTDTQYF. The CDR3 bases are TGCGCCAGCAGCACCGGGACTAGCACAGATACGCAGTATTTT.

This clone was detected a few times. This rearrangement joins TRBV28 to TRBJ1-3; 9 nucleotides agree with TRBD1. The CDR3 spans 15 residues. The V gene's germline CDR1 is MDHEN and CDR2 SYDVKM. V trimming: 5 bases; J trimming: 1 base; junction bases outside the gene matches: 3. The CDR3 region is CASSLGTGSGNTIYF. The CDR3 region has the DNA TGTGCCAGCAGTCTTGGGACAGGGTCTGGAAACACCATATATTTT. The complete variable domain, with remaining parts taken from reference TRBV28 and TRBJ1-3, reads DVKVTQSSRYLVKRTGEKVFLECVQDMDHENMFWYRQDPGLGLRLIYFSYDVKMKEKGDIPEGYSVSREKKERFSLILESASTNQTSMYLCASSLGTGSGNTIYFGEGSWLTVV.

The J gene is TRBJ1-6, the V gene TRBV10-2, with a possible D match to TRBD1 (5 bases). The ends were cut back, 3 bases at V and 5 bases at J, with 8 bases in the middle. Germline V lookup: CDR1 WSHSY, CDR2 SAAADI. The CDR3 runs to 14 residues. For the CDR3, the DNA is TGCGCCAGCAGTGAAAGGGGCAATAATTCACCCCTCCACTTT. Its translation: CASSERGNNSPLHF.

The chain has TRBV10-3 and TRBJ2-3; TRBD2 might be the D (5 bases). The CDR3 runs to 12 residues. CDR1 ENHRY and CDR2 SYGVKD come from the germline V gene. V was trimmed by 4 bases and J by 4 bases, leaving 6 bases between them. The CDR3 nucleotides read TGTGCCATCAGTGCCGGGGCAGATACGCAGTATTTT. Protein product: CAISAGADTQYF.

The rearrangement joins TRBV4-3 to TRBJ2-1; D perhaps matches TRBD2 (6 bases). The V and J ends lost 3 bases and 3 bases respectively, with 12 bases between them. Germline assignment: CDR1 LGHNA and CDR2 YSLEER. This CDR3 is built from 15 residues. The CDR3 DNA follows: TGCGCCAGCAGCCAGGCCGGGACTGACTACAATGAGCAGTTCTTC. This encodes CASSQAGTDYNEQFF.

The chain uses TRBV4-2 and TRBJ1-2; weak D call: TRBD1 (5 bases). The V end was cut by 0 bases, the J end by 5 bases, with 10 bases between. Germline lookup yields CDR1 LGHNA and CDR2 YNFKEQ. The CDR3 has 14 amino acids. The CDR3 sequence is CASSQDRGEYGYTF. The CDR3 DNA follows: TGTGCCAGCAGCCAAGATAGGGGTGAATATGGCTACACCTTC.

The gene calls are TRBV5-1 and TRBJ1-2; TRBD1 is a possible D gene (6 bases). The CDR3 length is 13 residues. Deletions cut 4 bases from V and 3 bases from J, with 10 bases between. Germline loops: CDR1 SGHRS, CDR2 YFSETQ. The CDR3 spells CASSPRQDYGYTF. The CDR3 nucleotides are TGCGCCAGCAGCCCTAGACAGGACTATGGCTACACCTTC.

The chain uses TRBV11-1 and TRBJ2-7; 9 positions agree with TRBD1. This CDR3 is built from 14 residues. Losses at the gene ends were 5 bases for V and 4 bases for J; bases not matched to a gene: 6. The germline V gene encodes CDR1 SGHAT and CDR2 FQDESV (reference sequence). The CDR3 loop is CASSGRTGVYEQYF. CDR3 bases: TGTGCCAGCAGCGGTCGGACAGGGGTGTACGAGCAGTACTTC. Full variable domain (rest looked up from reference TRBV11-1 and TRBJ2-7): EAEVAQSPRYKITEKSQAVAFWCDPISGHATLYWYRQILGQGPELLVQFQDESVVDDSQLPKDRFSAERLKGVDSTLKIQPAELGDSAMYLCASSGRTGVYEQYFGPGTRLTVT.

The chain has TRBV20-1 and TRBJ2-1; D is possibly TRBD1 (6 bases). CDR3 size: 13 residues. Trimming removed 3 bases from V and 9 bases from J, with 15 bases in between. CDR1 is DFQATT, CDR2 SNEGSKA, per germline (reference sequence). In DNA form, the CDR3 reads TGCAGTGCTAGTCCCCCAGGGGTGGGTGAGCAGTTCTTC. Translating it yields CSASPPGVGEQFF.

Only one count was recorded for this clone. This chain connects TRBV7-8 to TRBJ2-5; the match to TRBD2 covers 14 bases. CDR1 and CDR2 from the germline V gene are SGHVS and FQNEAQ. Trimming removed 2 bases from V and 3 bases from J; junction bases left unmatched: 2. The CDR3 contains 16 residues. The CDR3 DNA sequence: TGTGCCAGCAGCTTACCGGGACTAGCGGGGGAAGAGACCCAGTACTTC. Its translation: CASSLPGLAGEETQYF. The entire variable domain, with the rest obtained from reference TRBV7-8 and TRBJ2-5, is as follows: GAGVSQSPRYKVAKRGQDVALRCDPISGHVSLFWYQQALGQGPEFLTYFQNEAQLDKSGLPSDRFFAERPEGSVSTLKIQRTQQEDSAVYLCASSLPGLAGEETQYFGPGTRLLVL.